The subject of this entry is one TCR beta chain. The assay ran at deep level. Original methodology: Junction-only sequences without quality scores came from ImmunoSEQ, so filtering differed. Only in-frame clones appear in the TCRdb table, and some are missing; sequencing was by immunoSEQ multiplex PCR. V, J and clone size were drawn from that table, and D and trimming were deduced from the DNA. The sample records around 550,000 clones, 90% to 96% being singletons. Trimming pared 0 bases from V and 6 bases from J, leaving 10 bases between. The CDR3 is made up of 14 amino acids. Germline lookup yields CDR1 MNHEY and CDR2 SVGAGI. The entry originates in a study of shared clonotypes between healthy human individuals.

This TCR came from a woman between 25 and 40 years old in good health. The rearrangement joins TRBV6-5 to TRBJ2-3, with no clear D. The sample was naive CD4+ T cells sorted from blood. Subset indicated: CD45RA+ positively selected. CDR3 amino acids: CASSYSSPPDTQYF. CDR3 sequence (DNA): TGTGCCAGCAGTTACTCGAGCCCTCCCGATACGCAGTATTTT.